What follows are 17 T cell receptor beta chains derived from one specimen sequenced in a study of control samples from healthy donors and cancer patients. Here immunoSEQ multiplex PCR was the method, and the copy in TCRdb shows in-frame clones only, minus some. The sample records about 170,000 clones, 91% being singletons. Sequencing was performed on blood. Every receptor here comes from a woman aged 25 to 45 in good health.

This chain uses TRBV3-1 (or the pseudogene TRBV3-2) with TRBJ2-7; 9 nucleotides match TRBD2. The CDR3 is made up of 15 amino acids. CDR1 is LGHDT, CDR2 YNNKEL, per germline (reference sequence). The trim removed 5 bases at V and 0 bases at J, leaving 5 bases unmatched. The CDR3: CASSKSGGPSYEQYF. The CDR3 nucleotides read TGTGCCAGCAGCAAAAGCGGGGGGCCCTCCTACGAGCAGTACTTC.

The V call is TRBV29-1, the J call TRBJ1-1; D gene uncertain. CDR1 is SQVTM, CDR2 ANQGSEA, per germline. Trimming removed 3 bases at V and 4 bases at J, with 9 bases between. The CDR3 extends over 12 amino acids. The CDR3 region has the DNA TGCAGCGTTGACAAGGATGTCACTGAAGCTTTCTTT. Translating gives CSVDKDVTEAFF. The whole variable domain, remainder taken from reference TRBV29-1 and TRBJ1-1, is SAVISQKPSRDICQRGTSLTIQCQVDSQVTMMFWYRQQPGQSLTLIATANQGSEATYESGFVIDKFPISRPNLTFSTLTVSNMSPEDSSIYLCSVDKDVTEAFFGQGTRLTVV.

The chain carries TRBV7-2 and TRBJ1-1, with 9 bases identical to TRBD1. J lost 0 bases, V lost 5 bases, and 1 base had no gene match. Germline lookup yields CDR1 SGHTA and CDR2 FQGNSA. This CDR3 comprises 14 residues. CDR3 sequence (DNA): TGTGCCAGCAGCAACAGGGGGCTGAACACTGAAGCTTTCTTT. Translating it yields CASSNRGLNTEAFF. The variable domain in full, completed from reference TRBV7-2 and TRBJ1-1, reads GAGVSQSPSNKVTEKGKDVELRCDPISGHTALYWYRQSLGQGLEFLIYFQGNSAPDKSGLPSDRFSAERTGGSVSTLTIQRTQQEDSAVYLCASSNRGLNTEAFFGQGTRLTVV.

The rearrangement uses TRBV3-1 (or the pseudogene TRBV3-2) and TRBJ2-7; D not certain. This CDR3 spans 12 amino acids. Trimming took off 1 base at V and 4 bases at J, with 5 bases between the two ends. Germline V gene lookup returns CDR1 LGHDT and CDR2 YNNKEL (reference sequence). DNA of the CDR3: TGTGCCAGCAGCCAAGGGCGTTACGAGCAGTACTTC. The encoded protein is CASSQGRYEQYF.

This sequence joins TRBV7-9 and TRBJ1-5, with TRBD1 identical over 7 bases. The CDR3 extends over 15 amino acids. Germline V gene data show CDR1 as SEHNR and CDR2 as FQNEAQ (reference sequence). The ends lost 1 base at V and 0 bases at J; junction bases unmatched: 0. The CDR3 sequence is CASSLGDSSNQPQHF. The CDR3 DNA reads as TGTGCCAGCAGCTTAGGGGACAGTAGCAATCAGCCCCAGCATTTT.

This chain connects TRBV7-8 to TRBJ1-5, with D hard to call. The CDR3 runs to 15 residues. Trimming removed 1 base from V and 0 bases from J, with 7 bases in between. Per germline, CDR1 SGHVS and CDR2 FQNEAQ. CDR3 region: CASSLDINSNQPQHF. CDR3 sequence (DNA): TGTGCCAGCAGCTTAGACATCAATAGCAATCAGCCCCAGCATTTT.

V and J are TRBV10-3 and TRBJ2-1; 8 nucleotides agree with TRBD2. Unmatched junction bases numbered 5, after V lost 2 bases and J lost 8 bases. The CDR3 has 14 residues. Germline CDR1 is ENHRY and CDR2 is SYGVKD. Here the CDR3 DNA reads TGTGCCATCAGTGAGGTGCTAGCGGGTGATGAGCAGTTCTTC. Translation: CAISEVLAGDEQFF.

The genes are TRBV10-3 and TRBJ1-1; D not certain. CDR3 size: 12 residues. The germline V gene encodes CDR1 ENHRY and CDR2 SYGVKD. V was pared by 3 bases and J by 5 bases, with 7 bases between. CDR3 in amino acids: CAISDRSTEAFF. The DNA for the CDR3 is TGTGCCATCAGTGACAGGTCGACTGAAGCTTTCTTT.

This chain connects TRBV4-2 to TRBJ2-5; 8 positions match TRBD2. The CDR3 is 16 residues long. Germline trimming cut 2 bases from V and 5 bases from J; bases unmatched to any gene: 10. In germline, CDR1 is LGHNA, CDR2 YNFKEQ. As DNA, the CDR3 is TGTGCCAGCAGCCAATCGACCGGGGGGGGAGGTGAGACCCAGTACTTC. This translates into CASSQSTGGGGETQYF.

Here the CDR3 reads CASSIGQGESPLHF. CDR3 DNA: TGTGCCAGTAGTATTGGTCAGGGGGAATCACCCCTCCACTTT. The V call is TRBV19, the J call TRBJ1-6, with 7 positions matching TRBD1. CDR1 is LNHDA and CDR2 is SQIVND in the germline V gene (reference sequence). V gave up 3 bases and J gave up 10 bases; unmatched junction bases: 6. The CDR3 covers 14 residues.

The chain combines TRBV11-3 with TRBJ1-5, with no clear D. Trimming took off 1 base at V and 2 bases at J, with 0 bases between the two ends. The CDR3 covers 12 residues. Germline V gene sequence: CDR1 SGHNT, CDR2 YENEEA. DNA for the CDR3: TGTGCCAGCAGCTTAGGCAATCAGCCCCAGCATTTT. Its translation: CASSLGNQPQHF.

Note on this clone: Germline is not matched at one junction end, which may reflect a read error. This chain joins TRBV13 and TRBJ2-7; D may be TRBD1 (5 bases). Germline loops: CDR1 PRHDT, CDR2 FYEKMQ (reference sequence). The CDR3 spans 12 residues. CDR3 protein: CASSIGDSEQYF. In nucleotides, the CDR3 is TGTGCCAGCAGCATAGGGGATTCCGAGCAGTACTTC.

The CDR3 region has the DNA TGTGCCAGCAGCCATCTGGACAGTAACTATGGCTACACCTTC. Its translation: CASSHLDSNYGYTF. The genes are TRBV14 and TRBJ1-2; tentatively, D is TRBD1 (6 bases). V gave up 3 bases and J gave up 1 base, with 9 bases separating them. Germline V lookup: CDR1 SGHDN, CDR2 FVKESK. The CDR3 runs 14 residues.

The chain links TRBV6-1 to TRBJ1-2; the match to TRBD1 covers 9 bases. Germline CDR1 is MNHNS and CDR2 is SASEGT. CDR3 length: 15 residues. J lost 2 bases, V lost 2 bases, and 3 bases had no gene match. CDR3 protein: CASSEPGQGNYGYTF. In nucleotides, the CDR3 is TGTGCCAGCAGTGAACCGGGACAGGGAAACTATGGCTACACCTTC.

The rearrangement links TRBV6-4 to TRBJ2-1; D is ambiguous. This CDR3 contains 13 residues. Trimming cost V 5 bases and J 4 bases, with 9 bases left between them. Germline CDR1 reads MRHNA; CDR2 reads SNTAGT. Here the CDR3 DNA reads TGTGCCAGCAGTACCCAACAGTACAATGAGCAGTTCTTC. Translation gives CASSTQQYNEQFF.

This chain uses TRBV11-3 with TRBJ1-1; 11 nucleotides agree with TRBD1. V lost 5 bases to trimming and J lost 11 bases; unmatched junction nucleotides: 4. The CDR3 loop spans 12 amino acids. Germline CDR1 and CDR2: SGHNT and YENEEA. CDR3 sequence reads: CASSPDRGQAFF. CDR3 coding DNA: TGTGCCAGCAGCCCGGACAGGGGGCAGGCTTTCTTT.

This chain connects TRBV28 to TRBJ1-2, with D perhaps matching TRBD1 (5 bases). The V end lost 2 bases, the J end lost 0 bases, and 7 bases lay between the germline ends. This CDR3 comprises 14 residues. CDR1 is MDHEN, CDR2 SYDVKM, per germline. CDR3 region: CASSLGRANYGYTF. Here the CDR3 DNA reads TGTGCCAGCAGTTTAGGCAGGGCTAACTATGGCTACACCTTC.